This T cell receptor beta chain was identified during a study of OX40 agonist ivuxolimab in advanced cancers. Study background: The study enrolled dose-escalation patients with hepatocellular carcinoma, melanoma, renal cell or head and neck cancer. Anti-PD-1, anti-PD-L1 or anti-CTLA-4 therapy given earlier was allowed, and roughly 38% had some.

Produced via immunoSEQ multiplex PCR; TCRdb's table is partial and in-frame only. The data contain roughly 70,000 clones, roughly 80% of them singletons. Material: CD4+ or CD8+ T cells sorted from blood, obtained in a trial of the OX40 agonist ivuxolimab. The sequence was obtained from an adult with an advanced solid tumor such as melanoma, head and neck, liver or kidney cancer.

This CDR3 reads CASSLGRGGYQGQYF. DNA of the CDR3: TGTGCCAGCAGTTTGGGTCGAGGGGGCTATCAAGGGCAGTACTTC. This chain joins TRBV28 and TRBJ2-7; 7 bases line up with TRBD1. Germline trimming cut 3 bases from V and 9 bases from J; bases unmatched to any gene: 14. Per germline, CDR1 MDHEN and CDR2 SYDVKM. The CDR3 has 15 amino acids.